A selection of T cell receptor beta chains follows, all from one sample in a study of T cell responses to AZD1222 COVID-19 vaccine. Here immunoSEQ multiplex PCR was the method, and the copy in TCRdb shows in-frame clones only, minus some. This repertoire shows around 110,000 clones, roughly nine tenths found once; its top ten account for 4.5% to 5.5%. Material: peripheral blood, obtained 28 days after the second AZD1222 dose. The receptors originated from an adult who received the AZD1222 COVID-19 vaccine. The CDR3 runs from the conserved cysteine through the conserved F or W. The D gene is left open where the match is weak.

TRBV7-9	TRBD1	TRBJ2-7	CASSNRDSGTSYEQYF	TGTGCCAGCAGCAACCGGGACAGCGGAACTTCCTACGAGCAGTACTTC
TRBV24-1	-	TRBJ1-5	CATSDPSAGFQPQHF	TGTGCCACCAGTGACCCCTCGGCAGGGTTTCAGCCCCAGCATTTT
TRBV19	-	TRBJ1-1	CASSIGGGVTEAFF	TGTGCCAGTAGTATAGGCGGAGGGGTTACTGAAGCTTTCTTT
TRBV9	TRBD1	TRBJ2-2	CASSVDYRGPVAGELFF	TGTGCCAGCAGCGTAGATTACAGGGGGCCGGTAGCCGGGGAGCTGTTTTTT
TRBV6-4	TRBD2	TRBJ2-1	CASSAELAGGYNEQFF	TGTGCCAGCAGTGCTGAACTAGCGGGGGGTTACAATGAGCAGTTCTTC
TRBV4-1	TRBD1	TRBJ1-3	CASSQVGQEGNTIYF	TGCGCCAGCAGCCAAGTGGGACAGGAGGGGAACACCATATATTTT
TRBV25-1	-	TRBJ1-5	CASSEGNQPQHF	TGTGCCAGCAGTGAGGGCAATCAGCCCCAGCATTTT
TRBV7-2	TRBD1	TRBJ2-3	CASSPGGLSTDTQYF	TGTGCCAGCAGCCCAGGGGGCTTGAGCACAGATACGCAGTATTTT
TRBV9	-	TRBJ2-6	CASSVNSGANVLTF	TGTGCCAGCAGCGTTAATTCCGGGGCCAACGTCCTGACTTTC
TRBV27	-	TRBJ2-3	CASSTSSTDTQYF	TGTGCCAGCAGTACATCTAGCACAGATACGCAGTATTTT
TRBV6-6	-	TRBJ2-5	CASSSQGGETQYF	TGTGCCAGCAGTTCACAGGGTGGGGAGACCCAGTACTTC